Each of the 17 T cell receptor beta chains below was sequenced from the same sample in a study of CD4 T cells in relation to SARS-CoV-2 and coronaviruses. Method: immunoSEQ multiplex PCR; TCRdb's copy keeps in-frame clones and lacks some. The repertoire holds tens of thousands of clones, with about 92% as singletons. Sequencing was performed on naive CD4+ T cells from PBMCs. The sample's subset: naive CD4+ T cells isolated by negative enrichment. The origin of the receptors is an adult with COVID-19.

The chain recombines TRBV11-2 with TRBJ1-6, with D unresolved. The CDR3 is made up of 14 amino acids. V was cut by 5 bases and J by 4 bases, with 9 bases left in between. CDR1 is SGHAT, CDR2 FQNNGV, per germline. The CDR3 sequence is CASSVAQYNSPLHF. CDR3 nucleotides: TGTGCCAGCAGCGTTGCACAGTATAATTCACCCCTCCACTTT.

The V and J genes are TRBV28 and TRBJ2-3, with 11 bases fitting TRBD2. The germline gives CDR1 MDHEN, CDR2 SYDVKM. This CDR3 has 15 residues. After removal of 8 bases from V and 3 bases from J, the junction contained 7 bases not matched to a gene. In DNA form, the CDR3 reads TGTGCCAGCTTCCCCTCTAGCGGGAGGACAGATACGCAGTATTTT. Translation: CASFPSSGRTDTQYF. The full variable domain, its missing parts supplied by reference TRBV28 and TRBJ2-3, is DVKVTQSSRYLVKRTGEKVFLECVQDMDHENMFWYRQDPGLGLRLIYFSYDVKMKEKGDIPEGYSVSREKKERFSLILESASTNQTSMYLCASFPSSGRTDTQYFGPGTRLTVL.

The chain joins TRBV7-2 to TRBJ2-5; no clear D. Trimming removed 0 bases at V and 1 base at J, with 24 bases between. Germline lookup yields CDR1 SGHTA and CDR2 FQGNSA. The CDR3 totals 20 residues. The CDR3 reads CASSLALSRVYTTLQETQYF. CDR3 bases: TGTGCCAGCAGCTTAGCTTTATCTAGGGTCTACACAACCCTCCAAGAGACCCAGTACTTC. The full variable domain, in which reference TRBV7-2 and TRBJ2-5 provide the parts outside the CDR3, is GAGVSQSPSNKVTEKGKDVELRCDPISGHTALYWYRQSLGQGLEFLIYFQGNSAPDKSGLPSDRFSAERTGGSVSTLTIQRTQQEDSAVYLCASSLALSRVYTTLQETQYFGPGTRLLVL.

This clone was seen only once. The rearrangement uses TRBV15 and TRBJ2-5, with TRBD2 matching over 13 bases. J was trimmed by 2 bases and V by 1 base; bases with no gene match: 7. The germline V gene has CDR1 LNHNV and CDR2 YYDKDF (reference sequence). The CDR3 extends over 18 amino acids. CDR3 in amino acids: CATSRGTSGSRGQETQYF. CDR3 sequence (DNA): TGTGCCACCAGCAGAGGGACTAGCGGGAGCAGGGGGCAAGAGACCCAGTACTTC. The entire variable domain, with the rest obtained from reference TRBV15 and TRBJ2-5, is as follows: DAMVIQNPRYQVTQFGKPVTLSCSQTLNHNVMYWYQQKSSQAPKLLFHYYDKDFNNEADTPDNFQSRRPNTSFCFLDIRSPGLGDTAMYLCATSRGTSGSRGQETQYFGPGTRLLVL.

The chain uses TRBV3-1 (or the pseudogene TRBV3-2) and TRBJ2-1; either TRBD1 or TRBD2 may supply D (5 bases each). Trimming removed 1 base at V and 2 bases at J, with 15 bases between. This CDR3 has 17 amino acids. Germline CDR1 is LGHDT and CDR2 is YNNKEL (reference sequence). The chain's CDR3 is CASSQGAWGSTYNEQFF. The CDR3 coding sequence is TGTGCCAGCAGCCAAGGTGCATGGGGGAGCACCTACAATGAGCAGTTCTTC.

The gene calls are TRBV5-1 and TRBJ2-3; maybe TRBD2 (5 bases). V was shortened by 2 bases and J by 2 bases, with 24 bases between the two germline ends. The germline CDR1 and CDR2 sequences are SGHRS and YFSETQ. The CDR3 spans 19 residues. CDR3 bases: TGCGCCAGCAGCTTTTTCCTTTCCGCGGGTGGCGGAAACACAGATACGCAGTATTTT. Its translation is CASSFFLSAGGGNTDTQYF. Drawing the rest from reference TRBV5-1 and TRBJ2-3, the complete variable domain is KAGVTQTPRYLIKTRGQQVTLSCSPISGHRSVSWYQQTPGQGLQFLFEYFSETQRNKGNFPGRFSGRQFSNSRSEMNVSTLELGDSALYLCASSFFLSAGGGNTDTQYFGPGTRLTVL.

This sequence joins TRBV5-5 and TRBJ1-5; TRBD1 is a possible D gene (6 bases). The CDR3 runs 14 residues. The V and J ends lost 5 bases and 4 bases respectively, with 13 bases between them. Germline CDR1 SGHKS, CDR2 YYEKEE (reference sequence). The CDR3 here is CASSSTTGNQPQHF. CDR3 bases: TGTGCCAGCAGTTCGACGACAGGTAATCAGCCCCAGCATTTT. Variable domain in full (rest from reference TRBV5-5 and TRBJ1-5): DAGVTQSPTHLIKTRGQQVTLRCSPISGHKSVSWYQQVLGQGPQFIFQYYEKEERGRGNFPDRFSARQFPNYSSELNVNALLLGDSALYLCASSSTTGNQPQHFGDGTRLSIL.

This clone has just one count. This chain joins TRBV25-1 and TRBJ2-5, with D uncertain. CDR1 is MGHDK, CDR2 SYGVNS, per germline. V was pared by 7 bases and J by 5 bases, with 11 bases between. This CDR3 comprises 12 residues. The CDR3 loop is CASKSYRETQYF. The CDR3 DNA is TGTGCCAGCAAATCCTATCGGGAGACCCAGTACTTC.

The chain employs TRBV5-6 and TRBJ1-3, with 7 positions matching TRBD1. V was clipped by 1 base and J by 0 bases; unmatched bases: 7. The CDR3 is made up of 17 amino acids. Looked up from germline, CDR1 is SGHDT and CDR2 is YYEEEE. CDR3 protein: CASSLLRQGVSGNTIYF. The CDR3 nucleotides are TGTGCCAGCAGCTTGTTAAGACAGGGAGTCTCTGGAAACACCATATATTTT.

The gene calls are TRBV4-1 and TRBJ2-7, with 9 bases aligning to TRBD1. The CDR3 spans 17 residues. Germline V gene data show CDR1 as MGHRA and CDR2 as YSYEKL. Germline trimming cut 0 bases from V and 0 bases from J; bases unmatched to any gene: 6. CDR3 sequence: CASSQEPGQGLSYEQYF. DNA for the CDR3: TGCGCCAGCAGCCAAGAACCGGGACAGGGACTCTCCTACGAGCAGTACTTC.

This sequence joins TRBV19 and TRBJ2-7; D might be TRBD2 (5 bases). Germline V gene data show CDR1 as LNHDA and CDR2 as SQIVND (reference sequence). The CDR3 totals 14 residues. Trimming left V 6 bases short and J 0 bases short, with 12 bases between. The CDR3 reads CASSPTGSSYEQYF. The CDR3 region has the DNA TGTGCCAGTAGCCCTACGGGATCCTCCTACGAGCAGTACTTC.

This chain connects TRBV6-6 to TRBJ2-1, with D possibly TRBD2 on 6 matching bases. Germline-derived CDR1 and CDR2 are MNHNY and SVGAGI (reference sequence). Trimming stripped 10 bases from V and 6 bases from J, with 19 bases between. CDR3 length: 14 amino acids. CDR3 sequence (DNA): TGTGCCAACAGCCGACTAGGAGTGGGCAATGAGCAGTTCTTC. Amino acid sequence: CANSRLGVGNEQFF.

Regarding this clone: A junction end diverges from the germline sequence, so it may reflect a read error. This sequence joins TRBV30 and TRBJ1-1; TRBD1 matches at 8 bases. This CDR3 is 11 amino acids long. Germline V gene sequence: CDR1 GTSNPN, CDR2 SVGIG (reference sequence). As DNA, the CDR3 is TGTGCCTGGAGTCATACCCGACAGGGGTCCTTT. Its translation is CAWSHTRQGSF.

The gene calls are TRBV2 and TRBJ1-5, with 7 bases aligning to TRBD1. CDR3 length: 13 residues. CDR1 and CDR2 (germline): SNHLY, FYNNEI. With 6 bases clipped from V and 6 bases from J, the junction kept 5 bases outside the gene matches. CDR3 sequence: CASRATGFQPQHF. CDR3 sequence (DNA): TGTGCCAGCAGAGCGACAGGGTTTCAGCCCCAGCATTTT.

The chain uses TRBV7-9 and TRBJ1-4; D is unresolved. The germline V and J ends were trimmed by 1 base and 4 bases, with 7 bases remaining between them. The CDR3 extends over 14 amino acids. CDR1 and CDR2 from the germline V gene are SEHNR and FQNEAQ (reference sequence). The CDR3 loop reads CASSLGRHNEKLFF. The DNA of the CDR3 is TGTGCCAGCAGCTTAGGGAGGCATAATGAAAAACTGTTTTTT.

The CDR3 is CASSAGVLAGETQYF. The DNA of the CDR3 is TGCGCCAGCAGCGCAGGTGTACTAGCTGGGGAGACCCAGTACTTC. The V call is TRBV5-1, the J call TRBJ2-5; D may be TRBD2 (6 bases). With 4 bases removed from V and 5 bases from J, the gap between germline ends came to 18 bases. The CDR3 is made up of 15 amino acids. CDR1 and CDR2 from the germline V gene are SGHRS and YFSETQ.

The chain couples TRBV5-1 to TRBJ2-3; possibly TRBD2 for D (6 bases). Germline lookup yields CDR1 SGHRS and CDR2 YFSETQ. The CDR3 loop spans 16 amino acids. The germline V and J ends were trimmed by 0 bases and 3 bases, with 14 bases remaining between them. This chain's CDR3 is CASSLVVGGRTDTQYF. In DNA, the CDR3 is TGCGCCAGCAGCTTGGTCGTGGGAGGACGGACAGATACGCAGTATTTT.